This T cell receptor beta chain came from a study of T cell responses to AZD1222 COVID-19 vaccine. The CDR3 has 15 residues. V lost 0 bases, J lost 3 bases, and 4 bases stayed unmatched. Per the germline V gene, CDR1 is GTSNPN and CDR2 is SVGIG (reference sequence). Comment on this clone: Its cognate antigen is unknown.

The table came from immunoSEQ multiplex PCR; TCRdb's copy has only in-frame clones and leaves some out. The profile covers 110,000 or so clones, with 70% to 90% appearing a single time and approximately 2.9% taken by the ten largest. Findings and caveats of the study: Dominant CD4 TCR responses targeted spike regions 160-218 and 743-854. In all cases, repertoires were sampled only after the peak T cell response.

This TCR came from an adult who received the AZD1222 COVID-19 vaccine. The chain joins TRBV30 to TRBJ2-2; TRBD1 matches at 7 bases. The specimen was peripheral blood, collected 28 days after the second AZD1222 dose. The CDR3 here is CAWSVEQGDTGELFF. The CDR3 nucleotides read TGTGCCTGGAGTGTAGAGCAGGGGGACACCGGGGAGCTGTTTTTT.